The clone carrying this T cell receptor (beta chain) was observed a handful of times. What it recognizes is unknown. This entry belongs to a study of T-cell memory formation after mild COVID-19. Turning to the study itself: The two donors had largely donor-specific TCR clusters. Study results and caveats: Detection of some responders pre-infection suggested pre-existing cross-reactive memory T cells participated. A second wave expanding day 15 to 37 was CD4+-biased; contracting clones were balanced.

This CDR3 region has 16 residues. J was trimmed by 4 bases and V by 3 bases; bases with no gene match: 3. Germline V CDR1 and CDR2: LGHDT, YNNKEL (reference sequence). Researchers used 5'RACE with constant-segment primers to make TCR alpha and TCR beta cDNA libraries that carry sample barcodes and UMIs. MiXCR, run by TCRdb on the 5' RACE reads, gives a single entry per CDR3 protein. This sample has over 120,000 distinct CDR3 sequences, with about 5.5% found just once. Material for sequencing was PBMCs or a T cell subset sorted from them (not recorded which). This sequence was found in an adult woman who had mild COVID-19 (a few samples of this study predate the infection). Cell type and time point are not known. The gene calls are TRBV3-1 and TRBJ2-7; 16 bases are shared with TRBD2. The chain's CDR3 is CASSQGLAGGRYEQYF. CDR3 coding DNA: TGTGCCAGCAGCCAGGGACTAGCGGGAGGGAGGTACGAGCAGTACTTC.